These 22 T cell receptor beta chains were all obtained from the same sample, sequenced in a study of OX40 agonist ivuxolimab in advanced cancers. Produced via immunoSEQ multiplex PCR; TCRdb's table is partial and in-frame only. The sample contains fewer than 110,000 clones, less than 95% of which appear only once. The sequenced sample was CD4+ or CD8+ T cells sorted from blood, obtained in a trial of the OX40 agonist ivuxolimab. These receptors all come from an adult with an advanced solid tumor such as melanoma, head and neck, liver or kidney cancer.

The CDR3 nucleotides are TGTGCCAGCAGCCCGAGGCGAACCACAGATACGCAGTATTTT. This translates into CASSPRRTTDTQYF. This chain connects TRBV11-3 to TRBJ2-3; D not certain. Trimming cost V 5 bases and J 2 bases, with 11 bases left between them. The V gene's germline CDR1 is SGHNT and CDR2 YENEEA. The length of the CDR3 is 14 residues.

This chain connects TRBV18 to TRBJ2-6; D may be TRBD1 (5 bases). The CDR3 consists of 16 residues. V was pared by 9 bases and J by 0 bases, with 15 bases between. Germline V gives CDR1 KGHSH, CDR2 LQKENI. CDR3 in DNA: TGTGCCAGTAGGCAGGGATTAAGCTCTGGGGCCAACGTCCTGACTTTC. Translating gives CASRQGLSSGANVLTF.

The rearrangement uses TRBV7-3 and TRBJ1-1, with TRBD1 matching 7 bases. The CDR3 runs 13 residues. CDR1 and CDR2 from the germline V gene are SGHTA and FQGTGA. Trimming cost V 5 bases and J 4 bases; bases outside gene matches: 4. In nucleotides, the CDR3 is TGTGCCAGCAGCCCCGACAGGGCCACTGAAGCTTTCTTT. Its translation: CASSPDRATEAFF.

V usage is TRBV12-5 and J usage is TRBJ2-5; perhaps TRBD2 as D (7 bases). Germline-derived CDR1 and CDR2 are LGHNT and FRNRAP. This CDR3 comprises 18 residues. V lost 6 bases to trimming and J lost 5 bases, with 28 bases between them. Written as DNA, the CDR3 is TGTGCTAGTGGGCTCCTAGGGGGTCGGGCGGGAGTTGTGGAGACCCAGTACTTC. The encoded protein is CASGLLGGRAGVVETQYF.

The rearrangement joins TRBV4-2 to TRBJ2-7, with 7 bases fitting TRBD2. The ends lost 4 bases at V and 4 bases at J; junction bases unmatched: 13. This CDR3 region has 16 residues. CDR1 is LGHNA and CDR2 is YNFKEQ in the germline V gene. The CDR3 coding sequence is TGTGCCAGCAGCCCCGCGGGAGACTTCCGAGGTTACGAGCAGTACTTC. It yields the protein CASSPAGDFRGYEQYF.

The chain carries TRBV5-8 and TRBJ1-6, with TRBD1 identical over 7 bases. CDR3 size: 15 residues. The J segment lost 7 bases and the V segment lost 0 bases, leaving 4 bases of the junction unmatched. Germline V CDR1 and CDR2: SGHTS, YDEGEE. The CDR3 reads CASSLEGGRNSPLHF. The CDR3 DNA is TGTGCCAGCAGCTTGGAAGGGGGCCGGAATTCACCCCTCCACTTT.

In this sample, this clone turned up a few times. The chain has TRBV18 and TRBJ1-1; TRBD1 aligns across 7 bases. The ends lost 6 bases at V and 4 bases at J; junction bases unmatched: 5. This CDR3 is 13 amino acids long. Germline V lookup: CDR1 KGHSH, CDR2 LQKENI. The CDR3 DNA is TGTGCCAGCTCTCCGGACAGGATCACTGAAGCTTTCTTT. The encoded protein is CASSPDRITEAFF. The whole variable domain, remainder taken from reference TRBV18 and TRBJ1-1, is NAGVMQNPRHLVRRRGQEARLRCSPMKGHSHVYWYRQLPEEGLKFMVYLQKENIIDESGMPKERFSAEFPKEGPSILRIQQVVRGDSAAYFCASSPDRITEAFFGQGTRLTVV.

This sequence joins TRBV6-5 and TRBJ2-7, with 8 nucleotides matching TRBD2. V dropped 0 bases and J dropped 3; count of bases not matched to a gene: 7. The CDR3 has 16 amino acids. Germline CDR1 and CDR2: MNHEY and SVGAGI. Here the CDR3 reads CASSYSKAGGLYEQYF. In DNA form, the CDR3 reads TGTGCCAGCAGTTACTCGAAGGCGGGAGGTCTCTACGAGCAGTACTTC.

The chain joins TRBV9 to TRBJ2-1, with 7 bases identical to TRBD2. This CDR3 is 15 amino acids long. Germline CDR1 SGDLS, CDR2 YYNGEE. Trimming at V came to 0 bases and at J to 3 bases, leaving 3 bases not matched to a gene. The CDR3 sequence: CASSVVSGDYNEQFF. As DNA, the CDR3 is TGTGCCAGCAGCGTAGTGAGCGGGGACTACAATGAGCAGTTCTTC. Using reference TRBV9 and TRBJ2-1 for the parts outside the CDR3, the full variable domain is DSGVTQTPKHLITATGQRVTLRCSPRSGDLSVYWYQQSLDQGLQFLIQYYNGEERAKGNILERFSAQQFPDLHSELNLSSLELGDSALYFCASSVVSGDYNEQFFGPGTRLTVL.

V and J are TRBV18 and TRBJ1-5; 9 bases match TRBD1. CDR3 length equals 17 residues. Germline CDR1 reads KGHSH; CDR2 reads LQKENI. Losses at the gene ends were 6 bases for V and 2 bases for J; bases not matched to a gene: 11. This CDR3 is CASSDRDRVSGNQPQHF. The CDR3 coding sequence is TGTGCCAGCTCTGACCGGGACAGGGTAAGCGGCAATCAGCCCCAGCATTTT.

This sequence joins TRBV9 and TRBJ2-5; 12 nucleotides match TRBD2. Unmatched junction bases numbered 4, after V lost 0 bases and J lost 4 bases. CDR1 is SGDLS, CDR2 YYNGEE, per germline. This CDR3 contains 16 residues. The CDR3 nucleotides read TGTGCCAGCAGCGTAGCTGAACTAGCGGGAGGAGAGACCCAGTACTTC. This translates into CASSVAELAGGETQYF.

This chain joins TRBV7-3 and TRBJ2-1, with 7 bases fitting TRBD2. Per the germline V gene, CDR1 is SGHTA and CDR2 is FQGTGA. The junction had 10 bases not matched to a gene; V was cut back by 4 bases and J by 7 bases. The CDR3 is made up of 15 amino acids. CDR3 DNA: TGTGCCAGCAGCTCCCGTCCTAGCGGTTATAATGAGCAGTTCTTC. It encodes CASSSRPSGYNEQFF.

The chain uses TRBV6-1 and TRBJ2-7; D gene unclear. The ends were cut back, 3 bases at V and 2 bases at J, with 14 bases in the middle. This CDR3 comprises 15 residues. Germline lookup yields CDR1 MNHNS and CDR2 SASEGT. The CDR3 nucleotides are TGTGCCAGCAGTGACTCTCGGTACGGAACCTACGAGCAGTACTTC. Translated: CASSDSRYGTYEQYF.

The sample holds one count of this clone. The chain uses TRBV27 and TRBJ2-7; 8 bases agree with TRBD1. V dropped 0 bases and J dropped 5; count of bases not matched to a gene: 12. The germline V gene has CDR1 MNHEY and CDR2 SMNVEV (reference sequence). The CDR3 is 17 residues long. CDR3 in DNA: TGTGCCAGCAGTTTATCGGGGGACTGGACAGGGAGGAACGAGCAGTACTTC. It translates to CASSLSGDWTGRNEQYF.

The chain combines TRBV7-2 with TRBJ1-1; possibly TRBD1 for D (5 bases). CDR1 and CDR2 (germline): SGHTA, FQGNSA. The CDR3 runs to 13 residues. Trimming took 6 bases from V and 4 from J, leaving 12 bases between them. DNA of the CDR3: TGTGCCAGCAGAGCAGGGACTGGCACTGAAGCTTTCTTT. Translation gives CASRAGTGTEAFF.

The V gene is TRBV28, the J gene TRBJ1-5; 8 nucleotides align to TRBD1. With V trimmed by 3 bases and J by 3 bases, 7 bases remained unmatched. Germline lookup yields CDR1 MDHEN and CDR2 SYDVKM. This CDR3 has 16 residues. CDR3 DNA: TGTGCCAGCAGTTTCTGGACAGGGAAGGCCAATCAGCCCCAGCATTTT. Encoded protein: CASSFWTGKANQPQHF.

The chain has TRBV18 and TRBJ1-3; D might be TRBD1 (6 bases). Germline CDR1 reads KGHSH; CDR2 reads LQKENI. The CDR3 is 17 residues long. Trimming left V 6 bases short and J 0 bases short, with 18 bases between. CDR3 in DNA: TGTGCCAGCTCGCGCGACCCGGCAGGGGACTCTGGAAACACCATATATTTT. It encodes CASSRDPAGDSGNTIYF.

The V call is TRBV7-3, the J call TRBJ2-2; the D is unclear. There are 14 residues in the CDR3. V was cut by 3 bases and J by 4 bases, with 9 bases left in between. CDR1 is SGHTA, CDR2 FQGTGA, per germline. CDR3 in DNA: TGTGCCAGCAGCTTTCAACTCGGCACCGGGGAGCTGTTTTTT. Translating gives CASSFQLGTGELFF.

The V call is TRBV30, the J call TRBJ1-3; D is possibly TRBD1 (5 bases). The CDR3 length is 15 residues. V was shortened by 6 bases and J by 0 bases, with 15 bases between the two germline ends. In germline, CDR1 is GTSNPN, CDR2 SVGIG (reference sequence). The CDR3 DNA sequence: TGTGCCTGCCTGATCTGGGGCCCCTCTGGAAACACCATATATTTT. Translation gives CACLIWGPSGNTIYF.

The chain has TRBV25-1 and TRBJ1-1; D uncertain. The CDR3 loop spans 13 amino acids. The germline gives CDR1 MGHDK, CDR2 SYGVNS. Between the trimmed V and J ends, which lost 4 bases and 4 bases, there was a span of 10 bases. The DNA for the CDR3 is TGTGCCAGCAGTGCGCCAGGCGGCACTGAAGCTTTCTTT. It encodes CASSAPGGTEAFF. The complete variable domain, with remaining parts taken from reference TRBV25-1 and TRBJ1-1, reads EADIYQTPRYLVIGTGKKITLECSQTMGHDKMYWYQQDPGMELHLIHYSYGVNSTEKGDLSSESTVSRIRTEHFPLTLESARPSHTSQYLCASSAPGGTEAFFGQGTRLTVV.

This CDR3 reads CAIKIDGHISYEQYF. CDR3 sequence (DNA): TGTGCCATCAAGATCGACGGACACATCTCCTACGAGCAGTACTTC. The chain combines TRBV10-3 with TRBJ2-7, with a possible D match to TRBD1 (5 bases). V was pared by 7 bases and J by 0 bases, with 16 bases between. From germline, CDR1 is ENHRY and CDR2 SYGVKD. The CDR3 totals 15 residues.

V and J are TRBV29-1 and TRBJ2-7; D possibly uses TRBD1 or TRBD2 (5 bases each). In germline, CDR1 is SQVTM, CDR2 ANQGSEA. The CDR3 is 14 amino acids. Trimming removed 1 base at V and 2 bases at J, with 12 bases between. CDR3 region: CSVEGGDGTYEQYF. The DNA for the CDR3 is TGCAGCGTTGAAGGAGGGGACGGGACCTACGAGCAGTACTTC.